Below, 25 T cell receptor beta chains from the same sample are listed, as sequenced in a study of T-cell reconstitution after alpha-beta-depleted transplantation in children. Unique molecular identifiers were incorporated when the TCRbeta library was constructed. TCRdb used MiXCR to reprocess the PCR reads, holding one entry per CDR3 protein. The profile shows 500,000 to 750,000 distinct CDR3 sequences, 13% of them singletons. Sample: PBMCs, mostly from graft donor cells, taken 360 days after TCRalphabeta/CD19-depleted stem cell transplant. These receptors were collected from a male patient younger than 18 who had a stem cell transplant for acute myeloid leukemia, so the T cells may come from the graft donor.

The chain employs TRBV29-1 and TRBJ1-5, with 8 bases matching TRBD1. V shed 8 bases, J shed 1 base, and the junction held 10 bases outside the gene matches. Looked up from germline, CDR1 is SQVTM and CDR2 is ANQGSEA. This CDR3 is 15 amino acids long. The CDR3 DNA is TGCAGCCCCGACAGGGGAAAGAGAAGCAATCAGCCCCAGCATTTT. Translated: CSPDRGKRSNQPQHF.

V gene TRBV15 combines with J gene TRBJ2-6; unclear D gene. Per germline, CDR1 LNHNV and CDR2 YYDKDF (reference sequence). The CDR3 runs 15 residues. V was clipped by 4 bases and J by 4 bases, with 11 bases between them. CDR3 bases: TGTGCCACCAGCATCGCCCCGTTGGGGGCCAACGTCCTGACTTTC. Translating it yields CATSIAPLGANVLTF.

This chain uses TRBV7-9 with TRBJ2-7; tentative D call: TRBD2 (6 bases). The length of the CDR3 is 15 residues. Germline V gene lookup returns CDR1 SEHNR and CDR2 FQNEAQ (reference sequence). The germline V and J ends were trimmed by 4 bases and 3 bases, with 16 bases remaining between them. CDR3 sequence reads: CASSSGPGLLYEQYF. In DNA, the CDR3 is TGTGCCAGCAGCTCGGGGCCGGGACTTCTCTACGAGCAGTACTTC.

The V gene is TRBV6-2 or TRBV6-3, the J gene TRBJ2-7, with a possible D match to TRBD1 (6 bases). The CDR3 spans 12 residues. V was shortened by 8 bases and J by 0 bases, with 8 bases between the two germline ends. Germline V lookup: CDR1 MNHEY, CDR2 SVGEGT. CDR3 sequence (DNA): TGTGCCAGCGTACAGGGCTCCTACGAGCAGTACTTC. Its translation: CASVQGSYEQYF.

The V and J genes are TRBV20-1 and TRBJ2-7; TRBD2 matches at 9 bases. Germline V CDR1 and CDR2: DFQATT, SNEGSKA (reference sequence). The CDR3 is made up of 15 amino acids. Germline trimming cut 5 bases from V and 2 bases from J; bases unmatched to any gene: 10. The CDR3 region has the DNA TGCAGTGCTTCCGATCGGCGGGAGGGACCCTACGAGCAGTACTTC. Protein sequence: CSASDRREGPYEQYF.

The sample holds many counts of this clonotype. The chain uses TRBV5-1 and TRBJ2-1, with D maybe TRBD1 (5 bases). The CDR3 consists of 18 residues. Between the trimmed V and J ends, which lost 2 bases and 1 base, there was a span of 19 bases. Per the germline V gene, CDR1 is SGHRS and CDR2 is YFSETQ. DNA for the CDR3: TGCGCCAGCAGCTTTAAGGTGTCCAGGGTTCAATCCTACAATGAGCAGTTCTTC. Translating gives CASSFKVSRVQSYNEQFF.

For the CDR3, the DNA is TGTGCCAGCAGTTGGGGCCGTGCCGGGGAGCTGTTTTTT. This codes for CASSWGRAGELFF. The V and J genes are TRBV28 and TRBJ2-2; TRBD1 might be the D (5 bases). This CDR3 region has 13 residues. V was pared by 4 bases and J by 6 bases, with 9 bases between. Germline V gene data show CDR1 as MDHEN and CDR2 as SYDVKM.

The chain is built from TRBV5-4 and TRBJ1-1, with 12 bases that match TRBD1. The germline gives CDR1 SGHNT, CDR2 YYREEE (reference sequence). The CDR3 is 19 amino acids. Unmatched junction bases numbered 12, after V lost 1 base and J lost 2 bases. The CDR3 sequence is CASSLNYPGQGAGNTEAFF. CDR3 DNA: TGTGCCAGCAGCTTGAATTACCCGGGACAGGGGGCAGGAAACACTGAAGCTTTCTTT. The variable domain in full, with the rest retrieved from reference TRBV5-4 and TRBJ1-1, is ETGVTQSPTHLIKTRGQQVTLRCSSQSGHNTVSWYQQALGQGPQFIFQYYREEENGRGNFPPRFSGLQFPNYSSELNVNALELDDSALYLCASSLNYPGQGAGNTEAFFGQGTRLTVV.

The genes are TRBV4-3 and TRBJ2-1; 10 nucleotides line up with TRBD2. Germline V gene lookup returns CDR1 LGHNA and CDR2 YSLEER. The CDR3 has 16 amino acids. After removal of 0 bases from V and 7 bases from J, the junction contained 6 bases not matched to a gene. CDR3 protein: CASSQDAGLATNEQFF. The CDR3, as DNA: TGCGCCAGCAGCCAAGATGCGGGACTAGCGACGAATGAGCAGTTCTTC.

This clonotype was seen a few times. This chain joins TRBV7-9 and TRBJ2-7; D may be TRBD1 (5 bases). CDR1 SEHNR and CDR2 FQNEAQ come from the germline V gene (reference sequence). Trimming took off 5 bases at V and 4 bases at J, with 15 bases between the two ends. This CDR3 has 14 amino acids. CDR3 DNA sequence: TGTGCCAGCAGCAGTGCCCCAGGGCGATACGAGCAGTACTTC. As protein: CASSSAPGRYEQYF.

This clonotype has a count of ten or more. The chain's CDR3 is CSVADTQYF. CDR3 sequence (DNA): TGCAGCGTTGCAGATACGCAGTATTTT. The chain carries TRBV29-1 and TRBJ2-3; D is uncertain. Germline loops: CDR1 SQVTM, CDR2 ANQGSEA. This CDR3 comprises 9 residues. V was trimmed by 4 bases and J by 4 bases, leaving 0 bases between them.

This clonotype was seen only a few times. The J gene is TRBJ1-6, the V gene TRBV14; D call uncertain. Germline V gene data show CDR1 as SGHDN and CDR2 as FVKESK. There are 14 residues in the CDR3. The ends were cut back, 2 bases at V and 8 bases at J, with 10 bases in the middle. In nucleotides, the CDR3 is TGTGCCAGCAGCCAATCGCGAGGGTATTCACCCCTCCACTTT. It specifies CASSQSRGYSPLHF.

This rearrangement joins TRBV7-8 to TRBJ2-1, with D possibly matching TRBD2 (6 bases). The germline V gene encodes CDR1 SGHVS and CDR2 FQNEAQ. The CDR3 sequence is 16 residues long. V gave up 5 bases and J gave up 5 bases, with 19 bases separating them. CDR3 loop: CASSPSHGGRDNEQFF. The CDR3 DNA reads as TGTGCCAGCAGCCCATCCCACGGAGGGCGGGACAATGAGCAGTTCTTC. The complete variable domain, with remaining parts taken from reference TRBV7-8 and TRBJ2-1, reads GAGVSQSPRYKVAKRGQDVALRCDPISGHVSLFWYQQALGQGPEFLTYFQNEAQLDKSGLPSDRFFAERPEGSVSTLKIQRTQQEDSAVYLCASSPSHGGRDNEQFFGPGTRLTVL.

The rearrangement links TRBV20-1 to TRBJ2-2, with 9 bases aligning to TRBD2. After removal of 2 bases from V and 5 bases from J, the junction contained 6 bases not matched to a gene. Germline V gene data show CDR1 as DFQATT and CDR2 as SNEGSKA (reference sequence). The CDR3 extends over 15 amino acids. The chain's CDR3 is CSARFSGSITGELFF. The CDR3 DNA sequence: TGCAGTGCTAGATTTAGCGGGAGTATTACCGGGGAGCTGTTTTTT.

This clonotype was observed once. The chain employs TRBV20-1 and TRBJ2-1, with D perhaps matching TRBD1 (6 bases). Per germline, CDR1 DFQATT and CDR2 SNEGSKA (reference sequence). Trimming took off 5 bases at V and 4 bases at J, with 18 bases between the two ends. The CDR3 spans 15 residues. CDR3 residues: CSAEGVGVGYNEQFF. CDR3 nucleotides: TGCAGTGCTGAGGGGGTGGGAGTTGGGTACAATGAGCAGTTCTTC.

This clonotype was detected only a few times. The chain recombines TRBV4-1 with TRBJ1-1; D ambiguous. Germline assignment: CDR1 MGHRA and CDR2 YSYEKL. This CDR3 is 15 amino acids long. V dropped 6 bases and J dropped 5 bases, with 19 bases sitting between them. CDR3 protein: CASRNPGSRTTEAFF. DNA of the CDR3: TGCGCCAGCAGAAACCCCGGGAGCAGAACGACTGAAGCTTTCTTT.

This clonotype was observed a handful of times. CDR3 residues: CASSPHFTSGGYNEQFF. The CDR3 coding sequence is TGTGCCAGCAGCCCGCATTTTACTAGCGGGGGCTACAATGAGCAGTTCTTC. The V call is TRBV7-6, the J call TRBJ2-1; 11 bases match TRBD2. The germline V gene has CDR1 SGHVS and CDR2 FNYEAQ. With V trimmed by 5 bases and J by 3 bases, 9 bases remained unmatched. This CDR3 is 17 amino acids long.

This clonotype was seen only a few times. The chain employs TRBV20-1 and TRBJ2-4; D assignment may be TRBD1 or TRBD2 (5 bases each). The CDR3 is made up of 14 amino acids. V lost 5 bases, J lost 9 bases, and 20 bases lay in between. Per germline, CDR1 DFQATT and CDR2 SNEGSKA (reference sequence). CDR3 nucleotides: TGCAGTGCTGTCAACTTCGAGGATGGGGGCATTCAGTACTTC. Translating gives CSAVNFEDGGIQYF.

Notes on this clonotype: Since a much larger clone is just one base distant, this may be a read error. V and J are TRBV25-1 and TRBJ2-6; D gene uncertain. This CDR3 is 13 amino acids long. Between the trimmed V and J ends, which lost 7 bases and 2 bases, there was a span of 6 bases. Germline V gene lookup returns CDR1 MGHDK and CDR2 SYGVNS. CDR3 sequence: CASKHPGANVLTF. For the CDR3, the DNA is TGTGCCAGCAAACACCCTGGGGCCAACGTCCTGACTTTC.

The rearrangement joins TRBV15 to TRBJ1-6, with D maybe TRBD1 (5 bases). V lost 0 bases, J lost 9 bases, and 21 bases lay in between. The CDR3 is 18 amino acids. Germline V gives CDR1 LNHNV, CDR2 YYDKDF (reference sequence). DNA of the CDR3: TGTGCCACCAGCAGAGATATCGGAGGGGTGGGCAATGCTTCACCCCTCCACTTT. The encoded protein is CATSRDIGGVGNASPLHF.

This clonotype came up many times. The chain joins TRBV5-6 to TRBJ2-2, with D possibly TRBD2 on 6 matching bases. The CDR3 runs to 20 residues. CDR1 is SGHDT, CDR2 YYEEEE, per germline. V was cut by 2 bases and J by 7 bases, with 30 bases left in between. The CDR3: CASSFTLLRRDRDSDGELFF. CDR3 in DNA: TGTGCCAGCAGCTTTACCCTCCTACGGCGTGACCGGGACTCAGACGGGGAGCTGTTTTTT.

Only a few counts were recorded for this clonotype. This rearrangement joins TRBV5-1 to TRBJ2-5; no definite D call. The V end was cut by 2 bases, the J end by 0 bases, with 8 bases between. This CDR3 spans 14 amino acids. Germline CDR1 reads SGHRS; CDR2 reads YFSETQ. CDR3 sequence: CASSFGSYQETQYF. As DNA, the CDR3 is TGCGCCAGCAGCTTCGGCTCGTACCAAGAGACCCAGTACTTC.

This clonotype was seen more than once but under ten times. The CDR3 nucleotides are TGTGCCAGCAGCTTAGTTGGGACAGGGGGCGTTATGTCCTACAATGAGCAGTTCTTC. Its translation is CASSLVGTGGVMSYNEQFF. The gene calls are TRBV11-2 and TRBJ2-1, with 12 bases matching TRBD1. The CDR3 sequence is 19 residues long. Germline CDR1 reads SGHAT; CDR2 reads FQNNGV. V lost 1 base to trimming and J lost 1 base; unmatched junction nucleotides: 8.

The chain has TRBV5-1 and TRBJ2-7; no firm D call. CDR1 SGHRS and CDR2 YFSETQ come from the germline V gene. Trimming removed 0 bases at V and 2 bases at J, with 9 bases between. This CDR3 contains 14 residues. The CDR3 sequence is CASSLEQIPYEQYF. CDR3 coding DNA: TGCGCCAGCAGCTTGGAGCAAATTCCCTACGAGCAGTACTTC.

The gene calls are TRBV3-1 and TRBJ2-2; 10 bases agree with TRBD2. CDR1 is LGHDT, CDR2 YNNKEL, per germline (reference sequence). The CDR3 is 16 residues long. The V and J ends lost 8 bases and 0 bases, in that order; junction bases with no gene match: 6. The CDR3 loop is CASRAGGRPNTGELFF. CDR3 DNA: TGTGCCAGCCGAGCGGGAGGGCGCCCGAACACCGGGGAGCTGTTTTTT.